The 14 T cell receptor beta chains below come from one sample, sequenced in a study of cytomegalovirus exposure and HLA in healthy donors. PCR amplification relied on 60 Vbeta primers (plus 13 Jbeta primers). TCRdb keeps only in-frame clones here, not all; method: immunoSEQ multiplex PCR. The sample lists approximately 110,000 clones, 74% occurring once. Sequences were obtained from PBMCs. These receptors all come from a man aged 50 or older in good health and CMV-seropositive.

J is TRBJ2-5 and V is TRBV29-1; 11 positions match TRBD1. J was trimmed by 1 base and V by 3 bases; bases with no gene match: 13. The CDR3 contains 18 residues. Germline CDR1 is SQVTM and CDR2 is ANQGSEA. CDR3 residues: CSVDPGQGAVNFQETQYF. The CDR3 bases are TGCAGCGTTGACCCCGGACAGGGGGCGGTAAATTTCCAAGAGACCCAGTACTTC.

A single count supports this clone. The J gene is TRBJ2-1, the V gene TRBV27, with TRBD1 identical over 9 bases. CDR3 length: 14 amino acids. CDR1 is MNHEY and CDR2 is SMNVEV in the germline V gene (reference sequence). V shed 4 bases, J shed 6 bases, and the junction held 4 bases outside the gene matches. This CDR3 reads CASSSPTGGNEQFF. The CDR3 DNA reads as TGTGCCAGCAGTTCCCCGACAGGGGGCAATGAGCAGTTCTTC.

This clone was observed a handful of times. This chain joins TRBV5-4 and TRBJ2-7, with D perhaps matching TRBD2 (7 bases). CDR1 is SGHNT and CDR2 is YYREEE in the germline V gene (reference sequence). Trimming took off 1 base at V and 2 bases at J, with 16 bases between the two ends. The CDR3 has 16 amino acids. CDR3 coding DNA: TGTGCCAGCAGCTTGAAGGGGAGGGGGGCCCCCTACGAGCAGTACTTC. It yields the protein CASSLKGRGAPYEQYF.

This chain joins TRBV6-1 and TRBJ1-5; D remains unclear. Deletions cut 5 bases from V and 7 bases from J, with 9 bases between. The length of the CDR3 is 12 residues. Germline V CDR1 and CDR2: MNHNS, SASEGT. The CDR3 region has the DNA TGTGCCAGCAGTCTTGCGCCCCAGCCCCAGCATTTT. Translated: CASSLAPQPQHF.

This chain links TRBV5-4 with TRBJ2-2, with 9 bases identical to TRBD2. The CDR3 is 17 amino acids. Trimming removed 0 bases from V and 6 bases from J; junction bases left unmatched: 9. Germline assignment: CDR1 SGHNT and CDR2 YYREEE (reference sequence). The CDR3 protein is CASSLEFGGRGPGELFF. The CDR3 DNA reads TGTGCCAGCAGCTTGGAGTTCGGCGGGAGGGGGCCCGGGGAGCTGTTTTTT.

This clone has only a few counts. The rearrangement links TRBV7-3 to TRBJ2-1; possibly TRBD1 for D (5 bases). Trimming cost V 0 bases and J 5 bases, with 11 bases left between them. This CDR3 is 15 amino acids long. Germline CDR1 and CDR2: SGHTA and FQGTGA. As DNA, the CDR3 is TGTGCCAGCAGCTTAACGATAGAAGGGGACAATGAGCAGTTCTTC. It codes for CASSLTIEGDNEQFF. The full variable domain, its missing parts supplied by reference TRBV7-3 and TRBJ2-1, is GAGVSQTPSNKVTEKGKYVELRCDPISGHTALYWYRQSLGQGPEFLIYFQGTGAADDSGLPNDRFFAVRPEGSVSTLKIQRTERGDSAVYLCASSLTIEGDNEQFFGPGTRLTVL.

A note on this clone: The junction shows a germline mismatch at one end, possibly a read error. J is TRBJ2-7 and V is TRBV7-9; tentatively, D is TRBD2 (6 bases). CDR1 is SEHNR and CDR2 is FQNEAQ in the germline V gene (reference sequence). This CDR3 has 17 amino acids. The CDR3 is CSSSLDSGGHLPYEQYF. CDR3 DNA: TGTTCCAGCAGCTTAGATTCTGGAGGGCACCTTCCCTACGAGCAGTACTTC.

This clone has just one count. The V call is TRBV27, the J call TRBJ2-7; 8 bases are shared with TRBD1. Germline CDR1 reads MNHEY; CDR2 reads SMNVEV (reference sequence). V dropped 3 bases and J dropped 0; count of bases not matched to a gene: 1. The CDR3 has 14 amino acids. In nucleotides, the CDR3 is TGTGCCAGCAGTTTGGGACAGGTCTCCTACGAGCAGTACTTC. Its translation: CASSLGQVSYEQYF.

The chain is built from TRBV6-5 and TRBJ2-1, with 7 positions matching TRBD1. CDR3 length: 15 amino acids. Germline CDR1 MNHEY, CDR2 SVGAGI. Trimming cost V 0 bases and J 10 bases; bases outside gene matches: 9. The CDR3 here is CASSYSDRRPSEQFF. The CDR3 DNA reads TGTGCCAGCAGTTACTCGGACAGGAGGCCGAGCGAGCAGTTCTTC.

This clone was seen more than once but under ten times. J is TRBJ1-2 and V is TRBV7-9; 8 nucleotides match TRBD1. This CDR3 is built from 16 residues. The ends lost 5 bases at V and 2 bases at J; junction bases unmatched: 10. In germline, CDR1 is SEHNR, CDR2 FQNEAQ (reference sequence). The CDR3 protein is CASSPDDRGGNYGYTF. The DNA for the CDR3 is TGTGCCAGCAGCCCTGACGACAGGGGAGGCAACTATGGCTACACCTTC. Together with reference TRBV7-9 and TRBJ1-2, the CDR3 gives the full variable domain: DTGVSQNPRHKITKRGQNVTFRCDPISEHNRLYWYRQTLGQGPEFLTYFQNEAQLEKSRLLSDRFSAERPKGSFSTLEIQRTEQGDSAMYLCASSPDDRGGNYGYTFGSGTRLTVV.

V is TRBV5-6 and J is TRBJ2-7; D may be TRBD1 (6 bases). The CDR3 has 13 residues. Germline CDR1 reads SGHDT; CDR2 reads YYEEEE. V lost 2 bases and J 2 bases, leaving 8 bases between the germline ends. CDR3: CASSFGTTYEQYF. In DNA form, the CDR3 reads TGTGCCAGCAGCTTCGGGACAACCTACGAGCAGTACTTC.

The chain has TRBV10-3 and TRBJ1-1; TRBD1 aligns across 11 bases. Germline V gives CDR1 ENHRY, CDR2 SYGVKD. Unmatched junction bases numbered 11, after V lost 6 bases and J lost 5 bases. The CDR3 extends over 16 amino acids. The CDR3 spells CAISPTGTGGGTEAFF. The CDR3, as DNA: TGTGCCATCAGCCCTACCGGGACAGGGGGAGGGACTGAAGCTTTCTTT.

This clone showed up just a few times. V is TRBV7-2 and J is TRBJ1-2; tentative D call: TRBD1 (6 bases). V was trimmed by 5 bases and J by 5 bases, leaving 12 bases between them. The germline V gene encodes CDR1 SGHTA and CDR2 FQGNSA. The CDR3 contains 13 residues. The chain's CDR3 is CASSLDRRYGYTF. CDR3 in DNA: TGTGCCAGCAGCCTGGACAGACGGTATGGCTACACCTTC.

This chain uses TRBV4-2 with TRBJ2-1, with a possible D match to TRBD2 (6 bases). The CDR3 has 16 residues. V was pared by 1 base and J by 10 bases, with 20 bases between. CDR1 LGHNA and CDR2 YNFKEQ come from the germline V gene. The CDR3 sequence is CASSQVSRDSPWEQFF. The CDR3 DNA is TGTGCCAGCAGCCAAGTGTCCCGGGACTCGCCTTGGGAGCAGTTCTTC.